The T cell receptor (beta chain) under discussion was sequenced for a study of T-cell reconstitution after alpha-beta-depleted transplantation in children (dated by TCRdb to 2015 to 2016). For the wider study: T-cell immune reconstitution after TCRalphabeta/CD19-depleted allogeneic hematopoietic cell transplantation in children was quantitatively tracked in the study by means of TCR repertoire profiling.

The library was made by PCR. The sample was run on an Illumina HiSeq 2500. TCR library preparation used molecular barcoding, with unique molecular identifiers applied to normalize quantification of the TCRbeta repertoire. Clones were called with MiXCR by TCRdb after fastp trimmed the public reads at Q25, and only in-frame beta chains were retained. Every entry covers one CDR3 protein and lists the most common genes and DNA from its rows. A total of hundreds of thousands of distinct CDR3 sequences appear in this sample, about a sixth of them only once. Clones ranked in the top ten supply 29% of the sample. Results the study describes overall, beyond this receptor: In some patients, high TCRbeta diversity at day 60 was attributed to recipient T cells and intrathymic progenitors that had survived conditioning. The apparently early alphabetaT-cell count recovery about two months after transplant was reportedly dependent on only several hundred rapidly expanded clones derived from non-depleted graft cells. The frequencies of hyperexpanded clones fell over the following months, and after one year, T-cell counts and TCRbeta diversity were mostly attributed to newly produced T cells.

This clonotype has at least ten counts. Its antigen is currently not known. Base qualities are not at hand, and no much larger clone is one base apart. Trimming takes 3 bases off V and 5 bases off J; junction bases not matched to a gene: 4. The CDR1 and CDR2 encoded by the germline V gene are SGHTA and FQGNSA. Including the terminal cysteine and phenylalanine, the CDR3 comprises 14 residues. Only CDR3 DNA is held: 42 bases, read in frame from base 1. This specimen's treatment or condition label, per the study, means: allogeneic hematopoietic cell transplantation with graft depleted of TCRalphabeta T cells and CD19 B cells. The children who served as transplant recipients had been given grafts of TCRalphabeta/CD19-depleted allogeneic hematopoietic cells.

The receptor comes from a boy under two years old who had a stem cell transplant for Wiskott-Aldrich syndrome, so the T cells may come from the graft donor. This chain joins TRBV7-2 to TRBJ2-5, and TRBD1 aligns with 9 junction nucleotides. The sequencing used PBMCs, mostly from graft donor cells, collected 360 days after TCRalphabeta/CD19-depleted stem cell transplant. The DNA sequence is TGTGCCAGCAGCTTCGACAGGGGGGGCGAGACCCAGTACTTC. Its protein is CASSFDRGGETQYF.